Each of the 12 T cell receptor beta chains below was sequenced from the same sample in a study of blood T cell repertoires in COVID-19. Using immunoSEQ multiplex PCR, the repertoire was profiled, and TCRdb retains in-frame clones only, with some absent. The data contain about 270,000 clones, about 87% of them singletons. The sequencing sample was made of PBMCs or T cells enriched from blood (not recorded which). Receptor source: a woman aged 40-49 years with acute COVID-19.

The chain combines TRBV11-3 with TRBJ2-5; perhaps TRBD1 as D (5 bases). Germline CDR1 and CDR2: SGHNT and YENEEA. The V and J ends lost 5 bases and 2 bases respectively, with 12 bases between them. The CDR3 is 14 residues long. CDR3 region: CASSAIDRQETQYF. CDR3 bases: TGTGCCAGCAGCGCTATAGACAGACAAGAGACCCAGTACTTC.

CDR3 nucleotides: TGTGCCAGCAGCTCTCCCTTGGCCTGGGAGACCCAGTACTTC. It yields the protein CASSSPLAWETQYF. V usage is TRBV11-2 and J usage is TRBJ2-5; D is uncertain. Trimming removed 4 bases at V and 5 bases at J, with 14 bases between. The germline CDR1 and CDR2 sequences are SGHAT and FQNNGV. The CDR3 sequence is 14 residues long. Full variable domain (rest looked up from reference TRBV11-2 and TRBJ2-5): EAGVAQSPRYKIIEKRQSVAFWCNPISGHATLYWYQQILGQGPKLLIQFQNNGVVDDSQLPKDRFSAERLKGVDSTLKIQPAKLEDSAVYLCASSSPLAWETQYFGPGTRLLVL.

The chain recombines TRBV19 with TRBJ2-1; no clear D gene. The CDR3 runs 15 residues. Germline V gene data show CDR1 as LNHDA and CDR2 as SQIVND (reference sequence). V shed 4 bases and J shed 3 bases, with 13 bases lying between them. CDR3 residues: CASSTSDRFYNEQFF. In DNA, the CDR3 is TGTGCCAGTAGTACTTCCGATAGATTCTACAATGAGCAGTTCTTC.

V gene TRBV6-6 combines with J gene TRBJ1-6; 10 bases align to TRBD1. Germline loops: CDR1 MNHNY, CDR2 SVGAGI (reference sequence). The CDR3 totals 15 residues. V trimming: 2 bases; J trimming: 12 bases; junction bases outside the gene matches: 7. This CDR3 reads CASSYGDRGYGPLHF. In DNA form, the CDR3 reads TGTGCCAGCAGTTACGGGGACAGGGGATACGGACCCCTCCACTTT.

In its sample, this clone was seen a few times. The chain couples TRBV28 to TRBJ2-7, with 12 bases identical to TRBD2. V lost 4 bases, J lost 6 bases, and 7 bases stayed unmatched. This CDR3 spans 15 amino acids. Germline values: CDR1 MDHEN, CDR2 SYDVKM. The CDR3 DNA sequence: TGTGCCAGCAGTTCACTAGCGGGGGGAGATGGCGAGCAGTACTTC. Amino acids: CASSSLAGGDGEQYF.

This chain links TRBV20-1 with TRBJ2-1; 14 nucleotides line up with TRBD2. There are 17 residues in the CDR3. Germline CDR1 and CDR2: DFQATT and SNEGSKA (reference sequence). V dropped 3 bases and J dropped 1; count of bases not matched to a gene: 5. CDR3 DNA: TGCAGTGCTAGTCATTGGACTAGCGGGAGGTCCTACAATGAGCAGTTCTTC. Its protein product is CSASHWTSGRSYNEQFF.

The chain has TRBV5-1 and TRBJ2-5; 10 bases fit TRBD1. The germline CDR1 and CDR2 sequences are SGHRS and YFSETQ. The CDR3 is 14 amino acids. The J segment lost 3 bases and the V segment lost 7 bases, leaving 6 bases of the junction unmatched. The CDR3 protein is CASGSGTGEETQYF. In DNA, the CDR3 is TGCGCCAGCGGATCTGGGACAGGGGAAGAGACCCAGTACTTC.

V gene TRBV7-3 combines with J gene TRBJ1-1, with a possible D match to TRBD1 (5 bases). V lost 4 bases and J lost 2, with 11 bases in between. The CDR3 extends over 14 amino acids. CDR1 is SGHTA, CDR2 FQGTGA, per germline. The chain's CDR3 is CASSSRVGNTEAFF. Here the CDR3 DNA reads TGTGCCAGCAGCTCCAGGGTTGGTAACACTGAAGCTTTCTTT.

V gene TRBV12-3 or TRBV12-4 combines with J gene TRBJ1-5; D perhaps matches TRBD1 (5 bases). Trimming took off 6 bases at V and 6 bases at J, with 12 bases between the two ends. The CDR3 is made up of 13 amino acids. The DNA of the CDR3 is TGTGCCAGCAGCCCCGGGAGGGGTCAGCCCCAGCATTTT. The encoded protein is CASSPGRGQPQHF.

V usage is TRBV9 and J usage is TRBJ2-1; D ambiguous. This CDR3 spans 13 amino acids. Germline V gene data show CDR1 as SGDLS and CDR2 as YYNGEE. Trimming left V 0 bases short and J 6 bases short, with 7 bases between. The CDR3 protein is CASSVDVFNEQFF. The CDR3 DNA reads TGTGCCAGCAGCGTAGATGTATTCAATGAGCAGTTCTTC.

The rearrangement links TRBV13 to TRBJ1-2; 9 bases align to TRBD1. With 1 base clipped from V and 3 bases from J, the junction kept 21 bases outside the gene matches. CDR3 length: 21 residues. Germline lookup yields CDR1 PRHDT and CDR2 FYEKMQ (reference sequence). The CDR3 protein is CASSLEGLGAIRDREDYGYTF. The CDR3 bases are TGTGCCAGCAGCTTAGAGGGATTAGGCGCGATTAGGGACAGGGAGGACTATGGCTACACCTTC.

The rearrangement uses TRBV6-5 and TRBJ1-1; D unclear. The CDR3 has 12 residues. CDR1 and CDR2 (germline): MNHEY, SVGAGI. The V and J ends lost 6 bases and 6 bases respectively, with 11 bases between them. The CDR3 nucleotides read TGTGCCAGCAGCGATCCGGGAGCTGAAGCTTTCTTT. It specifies CASSDPGAEAFF.